The following is a T cell receptor beta chain sequence with its context. This sample was included in a study of blood T cell repertoires in COVID-19. The CDR3 contains 13 residues. V was cut by 6 bases and J by 6 bases, with 13 bases left in between. Source study methods: Amplifying reference gene primers gave estimates of nucleated cell counts. The protocol was immunoSEQ multiplex PCR, while the TCRdb copy is restricted to in-frame clones and leaves out a portion. V, J and clone size are those of that table, while D and trimming were read from the DNA. The sample lists about 200,000 clones, about 82% seen once, with around 5% in the top ten. Residents of 24 US areas, aged about 18 to 95 years, made up the participants. Allocation to cohorts depended on clinical history reported by the participants.

Sequencing used PBMCs or T cells enriched from blood (not recorded which). The receptor was derived from a man between 40 and 49 years old with acute COVID-19. The chain employs TRBV12-3 or TRBV12-4 and TRBJ2-3; maybe TRBD1 (6 bases). The CDR3 DNA is TGTGCCAGCAGCGGACCAGGGGCGGATACGCAGTATTTT. Encoded protein: CASSGPGADTQYF.